The next 22 T cell receptor beta chains were all read from a single sample in a study of blood T cell repertoires in COVID-19 (dated by TCRdb to about 2020). Libraries came from the immunoSEQ multiplex PCR assay. TCRdb retrieved this table from immuneACCESS and kept in-frame rearrangements only. Not all clones are present; in checked studies, unresolved V genes account for under half, and no reason is known for the remainder. The sample yields roughly 73,000 clones; approximately 86% were counted once. Around 4.2% of the sample lies in the top ten. The source material was peripheral blood. These receptors originate from a man in his 70s with active COVID-19.

This clone was counted between two and nine times. The chain recombines TRBV5-4 with TRBJ2-7; D may be TRBD2 (7 bases). Deletions cut 0 bases from V and 9 bases from J, with 13 bases between. This CDR3 is 13 amino acids long. Germline lookup yields CDR1 SGHNT and CDR2 YYREEE (reference sequence). The CDR3 sequence is CASSLVGGQGQYF. The CDR3 nucleotides are TGTGCCAGCAGCTTGGTCGGGGGGCAGGGGCAGTACTTC.

The chain recombines TRBV10-1 with TRBJ2-7; 14 bases are shared with TRBD2. V lost 0 bases, J lost 2 bases, and 12 bases stayed unmatched. CDR1 WNHNN and CDR2 SYGVQD come from the germline V gene (reference sequence). This CDR3 spans 20 amino acids. The chain's CDR3 is CASSESQTGTSGGPAYEQYF. CDR3 nucleotide sequence: TGCGCCAGCAGTGAGTCGCAGACCGGGACTAGCGGGGGCCCGGCCTACGAGCAGTACTTC.

The table lists this clone with a count of one. This chain links TRBV2 with TRBJ1-3, with 9 bases lining up with TRBD1. J was trimmed by 7 bases and V by 4 bases; bases with no gene match: 5. The CDR3 runs 14 residues. Germline lookup yields CDR1 SNHLY and CDR2 FYNNEI. CDR3 nucleotides: TGTGCCAGCAGTGCCACAGGGGGCTGGAACACCATATATTTT. This codes for CASSATGGWNTIYF.

The CDR3 region is CASSPIAGGSYNEQFF. For the CDR3, the DNA is TGTGCCAGCAGCCCCATAGCGGGGGGATCCTACAATGAGCAGTTCTTC. The chain employs TRBV7-2 and TRBJ2-1, with 10 bases matching TRBD2. Unmatched junction bases numbered 5, after V lost 5 bases and J lost 1 base. Germline V gene sequence: CDR1 SGHTA, CDR2 FQGNSA. The CDR3 covers 16 residues.

The V and J genes are TRBV6-6 and TRBJ1-3, with D uncertain. The CDR3 covers 11 residues. Trimming removed 6 bases at V and 7 bases at J, with 7 bases between. Germline CDR1 and CDR2: MNHNY and SVGAGI (reference sequence). CDR3 coding DNA: TGTGCCAGCAGCCCCGTTAACACCATATATTTT. It yields the protein CASSPVNTIYF.

The chain uses TRBV19 and TRBJ2-3; 10 nucleotides match TRBD2. The CDR3 contains 17 residues. Germline V gives CDR1 LNHDA, CDR2 SQIVND (reference sequence). Unmatched junction bases numbered 13, after V lost 9 bases and J lost 1 base. DNA of the CDR3: TGTGCCAGCACCCGGGTCGCTGGGACTAGCGGCACAGATACGCAGTATTTT. It yields the protein CASTRVAGTSGTDTQYF.

This chain joins TRBV12-3 or TRBV12-4 and TRBJ2-5; maybe TRBD2 (6 bases). The CDR3 spans 13 residues. V dropped 3 bases and J dropped 7 bases, with 12 bases sitting between them. CDR3 DNA: TGTGCCAGCAGTTTGGATGACGGGGGGACCCAGTACTTC. As protein: CASSLDDGGTQYF.

A few counts support this clone. An end of the junction differs from the germline gene, which may be a read error. V gene TRBV19 combines with J gene TRBJ1-3; D is unresolved. The CDR3 runs to 14 residues. Per the germline V gene, CDR1 is LNHDA and CDR2 is SQIVND (reference sequence). CDR3 loop: CASTPRVPGNTIYF. The CDR3, as DNA: TGTGCCAGTACCCCCCGGGTCCCTGGGAACACCATATATTTT.

The V and J genes are TRBV27 and TRBJ1-1, with 9 positions matching TRBD1. From germline, CDR1 is MNHEY and CDR2 SMNVEV (reference sequence). With 6 bases clipped from V and 0 bases from J, the junction kept 8 bases outside the gene matches. The length of the CDR3 is 16 residues. The CDR3 spells CASSPRTGAMNTEAFF. In DNA form, the CDR3 reads TGTGCCAGCAGCCCTAGGACAGGGGCGATGAACACTGAAGCTTTCTTT.

The chain combines TRBV5-1 with TRBJ2-1; 11 bases line up with TRBD2. V shed 4 bases and J 9 bases; nucleotides not matched to a gene: 9. CDR1 is SGHRS and CDR2 is YFSETQ in the germline V gene. The CDR3 runs to 15 residues. CDR3 amino acids: CASSPGTSGKAEQFF. The DNA for the CDR3 is TGCGCCAGCAGCCCCGGGACTAGCGGCAAGGCTGAGCAGTTCTTC.

As DNA, the CDR3 is TGTGCCGCCCAGGAGTCCGCGGGGGACACTGAAGCTTTCTTT. Translation gives CAAQESAGDTEAFF. The rearrangement uses TRBV28 and TRBJ1-1, with D tentatively TRBD1 (5 bases). The germline V gene encodes CDR1 MDHEN and CDR2 SYDVKM. V was pared by 11 bases and J by 3 bases, with 19 bases between. The CDR3 totals 14 residues.

This clone turned up a few times. The chain is built from TRBV5-5 and TRBJ1-1, with D uncertain. The V end lost 1 base, the J end lost 10 bases, and 17 bases lay between the germline ends. The germline V gene encodes CDR1 SGHKS and CDR2 YYEKEE (reference sequence). The CDR3 runs to 14 residues. The CDR3 DNA reads as TGTGCCAGCAGCTTGCAGTTGGGGTTTGGGAGAGCTTTCTTT. Translated: CASSLQLGFGRAFF.

CDR3 residues: CASSPSLGPTGELFF. In nucleotides, the CDR3 is TGTGCCAGCAGCCCGTCACTAGGCCCCACCGGGGAGCTGTTTTTT. This rearrangement joins TRBV7-9 to TRBJ2-2; TRBD2 might be the D (5 bases). Looked up from germline, CDR1 is SEHNR and CDR2 is FQNEAQ (reference sequence). V lost 5 bases and J lost 4, with 14 bases in between. There are 15 residues in the CDR3.

This chain connects TRBV5-1 to TRBJ1-6; D remains unclear. CDR3 length: 16 amino acids. With 0 bases removed from V and 7 bases from J, the gap between germline ends came to 14 bases. The germline CDR1 and CDR2 sequences are SGHRS and YFSETQ. CDR3 loop: CASSLAGSAWNSPLHF. DNA of the CDR3: TGCGCCAGCAGCTTGGCCGGCAGCGCCTGGAATTCACCCCTCCACTTT.

In its sample, this clone was seen many times. The chain is built from TRBV3-1 (or the pseudogene TRBV3-2) and TRBJ2-2; 11 nucleotides match TRBD2. V shed 0 bases, J shed 6 bases, and the junction held 12 bases outside the gene matches. Looked up from germline, CDR1 is LGHDT and CDR2 is YNNKEL (reference sequence). The CDR3 length is 19 residues. CDR3 nucleotide sequence: TGTGCCAGCAGCCAAGACTGGGGTAGCGGGAGGGGAAAGGCCGGGGAGCTGTTTTTT. Amino acid sequence: CASSQDWGSGRGKAGELFF.

The CDR3 sequence: CASSPGTSVYNEQFF. CDR3 sequence (DNA): TGTGCCAGCAGCCCCGGGACTAGCGTATACAATGAGCAGTTCTTC. The chain employs TRBV7-3 and TRBJ2-1; 10 bases are shared with TRBD2. CDR1 SGHTA and CDR2 FQGTGA come from the germline V gene. With 5 bases clipped from V and 4 bases from J, the junction kept 5 bases outside the gene matches. The CDR3 runs 15 residues. Using reference TRBV7-3 and TRBJ2-1 for the parts outside the CDR3, the full variable domain is GAGVSQTPSNKVTEKGKYVELRCDPISGHTALYWYRQSLGQGPEFLIYFQGTGAADDSGLPNDRFFAVRPEGSVSTLKIQRTERGDSAVYLCASSPGTSVYNEQFFGPGTRLTVL.

This chain connects TRBV4-3 to TRBJ2-7; D possibly corresponds to TRBD1 (6 bases). Germline V CDR1 and CDR2: LGHNA, YSLEER. The CDR3 consists of 13 residues. Trimming shortened V by 3 bases and J by 9 bases, and 15 bases separated the two germline ends. The chain's CDR3 is CASSQGEQGRQYF. The CDR3 DNA reads TGCGCCAGCAGCCAGGGCGAACAGGGCCGGCAGTACTTC.

V usage is TRBV11-2 and J usage is TRBJ2-7, with 10 bases fitting TRBD1. Trimming cost V 1 base and J 9 bases; bases outside gene matches: 3. The CDR3 runs 13 residues. The germline gives CDR1 SGHAT, CDR2 FQNNGV. The CDR3 nucleotides read TGTGCCAGCAGCTTAGGGACAGGGGGAGTGCAGTACTTC. This codes for CASSLGTGGVQYF. The complete variable domain, with remaining parts taken from reference TRBV11-2 and TRBJ2-7, reads EAGVAQSPRYKIIEKRQSVAFWCNPISGHATLYWYQQILGQGPKLLIQFQNNGVVDDSQLPKDRFSAERLKGVDSTLKIQPAKLEDSAVYLCASSLGTGGVQYFGPGTRLTVT.

The chain couples TRBV6-5 to TRBJ2-2, with unresolved D. CDR1 and CDR2 (germline): MNHEY, SVGAGI. The CDR3 runs to 13 residues. V lost 9 bases, J lost 2 bases, and 10 bases lay in between. Here the CDR3 reads CARTPQNTGELFF. CDR3 nucleotides: TGTGCCAGGACTCCTCAAAACACCGGGGAGCTGTTTTTT.

This chain joins TRBV2 and TRBJ2-7; D is perhaps TRBD2 (5 bases). This CDR3 spans 11 amino acids. Germline V gene lookup returns CDR1 SNHLY and CDR2 FYNNEI. Trimming took 8 bases from V and 12 from J, leaving 17 bases between them. CDR3 in DNA: TGTGCCAGCGCCGGCAGCGGCCCGAGGTACTTC. Its translation is CASAGSGPRYF.

This clone has just one count. The chain employs TRBV24-1 and TRBJ2-6; 7 nucleotides match TRBD1. V shed 9 bases and J 3 bases; nucleotides not matched to a gene: 1. Germline CDR1 is KGHDR and CDR2 is SFDVKD. This CDR3 region has 13 residues. In DNA, the CDR3 is TGTGCCACCGGACAGGATGGGGCCAACGTCCTGACTTTC. Translated: CATGQDGANVLTF.

The rearrangement uses TRBV24-1 and TRBJ1-4; D is possibly TRBD1 (5 bases). This CDR3 has 15 residues. Trimming stripped 4 bases from V and 0 bases from J, with 8 bases between. Germline CDR1 reads KGHDR; CDR2 reads SFDVKD. CDR3 amino acids: CATSEQGATNEKLFF. The DNA for the CDR3 is TGTGCCACCAGTGAGCAGGGTGCAACTAATGAAAAACTGTTTTTT.